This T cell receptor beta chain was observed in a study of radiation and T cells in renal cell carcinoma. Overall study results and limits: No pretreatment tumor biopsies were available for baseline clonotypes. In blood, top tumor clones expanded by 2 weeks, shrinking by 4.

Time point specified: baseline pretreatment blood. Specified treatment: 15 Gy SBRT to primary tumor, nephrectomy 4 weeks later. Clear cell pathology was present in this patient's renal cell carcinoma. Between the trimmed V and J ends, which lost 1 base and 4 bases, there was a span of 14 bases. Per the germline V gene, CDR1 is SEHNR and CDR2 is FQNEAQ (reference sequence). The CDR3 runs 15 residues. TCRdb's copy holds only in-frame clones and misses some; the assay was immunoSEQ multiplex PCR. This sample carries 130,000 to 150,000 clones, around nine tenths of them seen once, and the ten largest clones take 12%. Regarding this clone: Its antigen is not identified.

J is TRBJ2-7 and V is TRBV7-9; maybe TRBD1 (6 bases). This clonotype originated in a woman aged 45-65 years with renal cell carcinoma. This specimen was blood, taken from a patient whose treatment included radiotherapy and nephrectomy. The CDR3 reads CASSLGTGKGYEQYF. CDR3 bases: TGTGCCAGCAGCTTAGGCACAGGGAAGGGGTACGAGCAGTACTTC. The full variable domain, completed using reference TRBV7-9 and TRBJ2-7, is DTGVSQNPRHKITKRGQNVTFRCDPISEHNRLYWYRQTLGQGPEFLTYFQNEAQLEKSRLLSDRFSAERPKGSFSTLEIQRTEQGDSAMYLCASSLGTGKGYEQYFGPGTRLTVT.